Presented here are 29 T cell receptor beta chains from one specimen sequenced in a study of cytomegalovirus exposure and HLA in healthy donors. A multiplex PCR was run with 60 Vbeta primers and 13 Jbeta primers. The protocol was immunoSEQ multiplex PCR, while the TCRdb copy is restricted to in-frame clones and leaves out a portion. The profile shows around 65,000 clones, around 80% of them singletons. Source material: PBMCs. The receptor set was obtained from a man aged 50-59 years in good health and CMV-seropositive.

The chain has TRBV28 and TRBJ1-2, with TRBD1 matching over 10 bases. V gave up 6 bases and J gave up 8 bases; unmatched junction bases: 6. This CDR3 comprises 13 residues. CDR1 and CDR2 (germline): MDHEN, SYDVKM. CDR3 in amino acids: CASSTGQGYGYTF. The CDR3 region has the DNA TGTGCCAGCAGCACGGGACAGGGGTACGGCTACACCTTC.

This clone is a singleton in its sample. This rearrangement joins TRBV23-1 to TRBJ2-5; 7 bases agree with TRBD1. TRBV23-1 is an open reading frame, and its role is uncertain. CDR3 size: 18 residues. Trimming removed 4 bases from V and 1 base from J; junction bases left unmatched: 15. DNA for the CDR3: TGCGCCAGCAGTCGTACTTCGTGCGCTCGACAGGGCCAAGAGACCCAGTACTTC. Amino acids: CASSRTSCARQGQETQYF.

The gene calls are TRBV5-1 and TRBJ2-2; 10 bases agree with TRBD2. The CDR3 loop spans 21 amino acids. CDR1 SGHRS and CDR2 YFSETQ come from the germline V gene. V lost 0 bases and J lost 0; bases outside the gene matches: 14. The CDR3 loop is CASSLVFGLADPKSNTGELFF. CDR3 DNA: TGCGCCAGCAGCTTGGTGTTCGGACTAGCGGACCCTAAGTCGAACACCGGGGAGCTGTTTTTT.

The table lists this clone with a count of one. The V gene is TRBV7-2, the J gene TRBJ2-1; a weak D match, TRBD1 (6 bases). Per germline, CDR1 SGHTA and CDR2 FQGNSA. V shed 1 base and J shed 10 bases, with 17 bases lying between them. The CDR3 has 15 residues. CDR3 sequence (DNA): TGTGCCAGCAGCTTAGGAGTAGGCCAGGGGTCAGAGCAGTTCTTC. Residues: CASSLGVGQGSEQFF.

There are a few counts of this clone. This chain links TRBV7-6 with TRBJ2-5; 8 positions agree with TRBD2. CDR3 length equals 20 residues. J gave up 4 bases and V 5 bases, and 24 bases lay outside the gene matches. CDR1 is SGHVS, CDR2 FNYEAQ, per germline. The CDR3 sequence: CASSPNRKISGVIRRETQYF. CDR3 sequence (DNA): TGTGCCAGCAGCCCGAATCGCAAAATTAGCGGGGTGATAAGGAGAGAGACCCAGTACTTC.

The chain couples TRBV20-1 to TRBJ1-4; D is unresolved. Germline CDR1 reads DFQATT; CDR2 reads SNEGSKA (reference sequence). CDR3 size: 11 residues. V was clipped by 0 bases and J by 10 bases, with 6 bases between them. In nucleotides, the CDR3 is TGCAGTGCTAGAGATGAGGGAAAACTGTTTTTT. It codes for CSARDEGKLFF.

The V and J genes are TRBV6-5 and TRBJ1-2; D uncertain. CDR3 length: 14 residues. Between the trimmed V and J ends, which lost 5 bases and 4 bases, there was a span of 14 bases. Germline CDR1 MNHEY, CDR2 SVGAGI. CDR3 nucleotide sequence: TGTGCCAGCAGTGACATTGACAACCCCTATGGCTACACCTTC. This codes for CASSDIDNPYGYTF.

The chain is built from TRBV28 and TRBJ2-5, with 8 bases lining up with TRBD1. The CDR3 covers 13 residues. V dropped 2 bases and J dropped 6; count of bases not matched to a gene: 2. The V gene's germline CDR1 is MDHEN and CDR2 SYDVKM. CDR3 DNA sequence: TGTGCCAGCAGTTTAACAGGGGGAAAGACCCAGTACTTC. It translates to CASSLTGGKTQYF.

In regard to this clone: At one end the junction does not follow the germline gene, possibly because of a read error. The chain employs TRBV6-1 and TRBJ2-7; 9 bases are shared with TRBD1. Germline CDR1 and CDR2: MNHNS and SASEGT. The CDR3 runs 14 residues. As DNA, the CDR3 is TGTGCCAGCATCAACAGGGGGCCATACTACGAGCAGCACTTC. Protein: CASINRGPYYEQHF.

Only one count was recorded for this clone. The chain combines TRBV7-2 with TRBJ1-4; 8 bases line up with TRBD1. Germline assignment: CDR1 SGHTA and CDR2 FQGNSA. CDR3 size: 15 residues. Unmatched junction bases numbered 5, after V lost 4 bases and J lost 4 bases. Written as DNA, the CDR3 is TGTGCCAGCAGCTCGACAGGGGCCCATAATGAAAAACTGTTTTTT. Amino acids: CASSSTGAHNEKLFF.

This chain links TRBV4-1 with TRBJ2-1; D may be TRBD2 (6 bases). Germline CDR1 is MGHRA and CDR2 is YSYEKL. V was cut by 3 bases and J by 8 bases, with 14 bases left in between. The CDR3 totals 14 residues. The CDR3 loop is CASSHPGTQYEQFF. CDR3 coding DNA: TGCGCCAGCAGCCACCCCGGGACTCAGTATGAGCAGTTCTTC.

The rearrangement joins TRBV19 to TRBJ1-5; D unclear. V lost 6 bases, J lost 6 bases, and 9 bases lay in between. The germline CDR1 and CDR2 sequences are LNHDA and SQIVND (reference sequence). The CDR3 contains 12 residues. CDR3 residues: CASSDRGQPQHF. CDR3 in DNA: TGTGCCAGTAGCGACCGGGGTCAGCCCCAGCATTTT.

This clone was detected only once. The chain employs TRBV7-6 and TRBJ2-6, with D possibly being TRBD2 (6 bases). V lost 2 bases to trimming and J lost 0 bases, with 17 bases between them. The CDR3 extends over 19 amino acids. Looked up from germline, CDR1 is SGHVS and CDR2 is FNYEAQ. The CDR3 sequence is CASSLSRGSSSSGANVLTF. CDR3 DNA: TGTGCCAGCAGCTTATCTCGGGGGTCTTCTAGCTCTGGGGCCAACGTCCTGACTTTC.

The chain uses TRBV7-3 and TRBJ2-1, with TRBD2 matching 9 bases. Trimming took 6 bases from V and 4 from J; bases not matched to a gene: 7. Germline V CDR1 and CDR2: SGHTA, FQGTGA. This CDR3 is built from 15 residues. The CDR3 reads CASSKSGGWYNEQFF. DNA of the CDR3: TGTGCCAGCAGTAAAAGCGGGGGGTGGTACAATGAGCAGTTCTTC.

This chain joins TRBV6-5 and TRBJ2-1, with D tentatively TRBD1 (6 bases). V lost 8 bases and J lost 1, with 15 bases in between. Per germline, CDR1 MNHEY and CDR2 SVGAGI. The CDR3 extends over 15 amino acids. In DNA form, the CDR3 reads TGTGCCAGCGGAACTATCGACAGGTCCTACAATGAGCAGTTCTTC. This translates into CASGTIDRSYNEQFF.

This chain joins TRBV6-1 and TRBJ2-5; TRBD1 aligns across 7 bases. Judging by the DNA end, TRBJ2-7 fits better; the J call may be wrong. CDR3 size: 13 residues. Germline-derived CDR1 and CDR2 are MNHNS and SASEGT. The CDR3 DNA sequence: TGTGCCAGCAGTTCGACAGGGCTGAACGAGCAGTACTTC. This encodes CASSSTGLNEQYF.

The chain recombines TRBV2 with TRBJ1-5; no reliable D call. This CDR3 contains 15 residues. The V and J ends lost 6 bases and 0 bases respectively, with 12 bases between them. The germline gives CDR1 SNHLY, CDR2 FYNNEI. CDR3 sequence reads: CASSEWLVSNQPQHF. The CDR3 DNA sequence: TGTGCCAGCAGCGAGTGGTTGGTTAGCAATCAGCCCCAGCATTTT.

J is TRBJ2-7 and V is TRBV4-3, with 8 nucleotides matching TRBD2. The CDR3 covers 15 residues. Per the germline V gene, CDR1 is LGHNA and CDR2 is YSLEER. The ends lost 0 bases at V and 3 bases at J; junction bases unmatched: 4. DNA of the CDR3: TGCGCCAGCAGCCAAGAGGCCAGCGGGAGCTACGAGCAGTACTTC. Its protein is CASSQEASGSYEQYF.

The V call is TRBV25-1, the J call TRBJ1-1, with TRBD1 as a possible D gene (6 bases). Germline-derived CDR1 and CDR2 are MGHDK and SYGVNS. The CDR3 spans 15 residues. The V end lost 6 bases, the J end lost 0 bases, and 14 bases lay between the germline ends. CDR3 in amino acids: CASSGPGTLNTEAFF. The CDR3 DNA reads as TGTGCCAGCAGCGGTCCCGGGACACTGAACACTGAAGCTTTCTTT.

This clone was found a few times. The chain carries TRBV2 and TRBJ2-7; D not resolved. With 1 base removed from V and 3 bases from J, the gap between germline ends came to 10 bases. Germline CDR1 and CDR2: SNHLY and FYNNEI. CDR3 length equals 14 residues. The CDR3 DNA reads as TGTGCCAGCAGTGAAGGTCAGGTTTACTACGAGCAGTACTTC. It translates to CASSEGQVYYEQYF.

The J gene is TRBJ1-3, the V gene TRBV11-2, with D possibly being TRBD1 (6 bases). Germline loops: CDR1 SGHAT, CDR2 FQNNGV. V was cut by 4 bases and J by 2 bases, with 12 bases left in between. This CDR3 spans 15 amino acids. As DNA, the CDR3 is TGTGCCAGCAGCTCCAGGGGATTACCTGGAAACACCATATATTTT. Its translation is CASSSRGLPGNTIYF.

In nucleotides, the CDR3 is TGTGCCAGCCGTCGGGGCTCCTACGAGCAGTACTTC. Its protein is CASRRGSYEQYF. This chain connects TRBV27 to TRBJ2-7; a weak D match, TRBD2 (5 bases). The CDR3 loop spans 12 amino acids. The germline V gene encodes CDR1 MNHEY and CDR2 SMNVEV (reference sequence). V gave up 8 bases and J gave up 0 bases, with 8 bases separating them.

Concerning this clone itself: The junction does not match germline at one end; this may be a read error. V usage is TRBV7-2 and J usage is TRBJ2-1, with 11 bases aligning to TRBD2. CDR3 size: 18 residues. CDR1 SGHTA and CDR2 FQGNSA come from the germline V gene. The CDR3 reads CAISLGGSGGARYNEQFF. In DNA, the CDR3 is TGTGCCATCAGCTTAGGAGGTAGCGGGGGGGCCCGCTACAATGAGCAGTTCTTC.

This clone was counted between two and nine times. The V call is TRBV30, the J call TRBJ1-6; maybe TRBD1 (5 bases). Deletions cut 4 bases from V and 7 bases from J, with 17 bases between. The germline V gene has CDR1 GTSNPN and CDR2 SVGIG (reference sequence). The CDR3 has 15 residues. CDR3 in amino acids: CAWTAEGYENSPLHF. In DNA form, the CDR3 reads TGTGCCTGGACCGCGGAGGGGTACGAGAATTCACCCCTCCACTTT.

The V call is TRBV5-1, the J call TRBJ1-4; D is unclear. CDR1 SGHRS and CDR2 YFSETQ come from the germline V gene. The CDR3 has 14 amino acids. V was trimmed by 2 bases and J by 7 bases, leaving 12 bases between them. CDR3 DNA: TGCGCCAGCAGCTTATCTTTCGCGGCTGAAAAACTGTTTTTT. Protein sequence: CASSLSFAAEKLFF.

The CDR3 DNA reads as TGTGCCAGCAGCCCCAGACTAGCGGGAGGGTCTGAGCAGTTCTTC. This encodes CASSPRLAGGSEQFF. The rearrangement uses TRBV5-5 and TRBJ2-1; 14 positions agree with TRBD2. Trimming took 4 bases from V and 9 from J; bases not matched to a gene: 6. The CDR3 is 15 residues long. CDR1 and CDR2 from the germline V gene are SGHKS and YYEKEE (reference sequence).

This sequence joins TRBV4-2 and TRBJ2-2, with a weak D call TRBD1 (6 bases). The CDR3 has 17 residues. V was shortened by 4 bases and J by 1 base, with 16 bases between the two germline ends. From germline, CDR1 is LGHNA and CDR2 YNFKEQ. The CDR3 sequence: CASSPYKRTENTGELFF. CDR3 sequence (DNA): TGTGCCAGCAGCCCATACAAGAGGACAGAGAACACCGGGGAGCTGTTTTTT.

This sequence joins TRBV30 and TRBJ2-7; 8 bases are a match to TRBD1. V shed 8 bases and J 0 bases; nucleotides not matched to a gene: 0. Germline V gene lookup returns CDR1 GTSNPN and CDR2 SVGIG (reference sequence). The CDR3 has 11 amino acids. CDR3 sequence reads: CAGTGSYEQYF. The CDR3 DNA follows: TGTGCCGGGACAGGCTCCTACGAGCAGTACTTC.

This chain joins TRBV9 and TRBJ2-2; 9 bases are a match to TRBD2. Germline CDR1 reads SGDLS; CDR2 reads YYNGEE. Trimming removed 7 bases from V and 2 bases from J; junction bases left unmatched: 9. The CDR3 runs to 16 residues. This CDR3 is CASAPGLALNTGELFF. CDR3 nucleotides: TGTGCCAGCGCCCCAGGACTAGCGTTAAACACCGGGGAGCTGTTTTTT.